The sequence of this TCR beta chain was determined in a study of T cell changes during pregnancy in multiple sclerosis. V dropped 3 bases and J dropped 5 bases, with 13 bases sitting between them. The CDR3 sequence is 15 residues long. Germline V gene sequence: CDR1 MNHEY, CDR2 SMNVEV (reference sequence). Libraries were prepared by immunoSEQ multiplex PCR; TCRdb keeps only in-frame clonotypes and omits some of them. This sample yields 20,000 to 25,000 clones, of which about 85% are seen a single time; around 7.6% belongs to the top ten. The sequenced sample was CD8+ T cells from peripheral blood mononuclear cells, obtained before pregnancy. The origin of this receptor is a female donor with multiple sclerosis, enrolled in a pregnancy study. J is TRBJ2-2 and V is TRBV27; D uncertain. The CDR3 sequence is CASSFSLPFTGELFF. CDR3 in DNA: TGTGCCAGCAGTTTTAGCCTCCCTTTTACCGGGGAGCTGTTTTTT.